This TCR beta chain originates from a study of cytomegalovirus exposure and HLA in healthy donors. PCR used 60 Vbeta primers and 13 Jbeta primers. Data came from immunoSEQ multiplex PCR; TCRdb stores just in-frame clones and leaves some out. This table holds around 140,000 clones, 77% found once. Healthy donors of bone marrow made up the group. The V end lost 0 bases, the J end lost 4 bases, and 9 bases lay between the germline ends. The CDR3 is 14 amino acids. Germline CDR1 reads SGHTA; CDR2 reads FQGNSA. The TCR comes from a male donor in good health and CMV-seropositive. Sequenced sample: PBMCs. The V gene is TRBV7-2, the J gene TRBJ1-2; no definite D call. The CDR3 DNA reads as TGTGCCAGCAGCTTAGCGCCAGGCAGCTATGGCTACACCTTC. As protein: CASSLAPGSYGYTF.